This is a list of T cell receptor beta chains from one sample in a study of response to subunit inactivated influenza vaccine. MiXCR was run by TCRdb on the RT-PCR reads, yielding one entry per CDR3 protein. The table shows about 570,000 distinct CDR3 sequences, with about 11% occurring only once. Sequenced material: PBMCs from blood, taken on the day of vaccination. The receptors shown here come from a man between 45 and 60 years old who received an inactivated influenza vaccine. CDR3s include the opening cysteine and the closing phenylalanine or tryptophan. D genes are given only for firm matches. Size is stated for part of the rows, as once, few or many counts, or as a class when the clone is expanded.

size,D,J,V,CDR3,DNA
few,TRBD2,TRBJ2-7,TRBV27,CASSPQLAGAYEQYF,TGTGCCAGCAGTCCACAACTAGCGGGAGCTTACGAGCAGTACTTC
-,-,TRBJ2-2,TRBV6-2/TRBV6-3,CASSSTSILADTGELFF,TGTGCCAGCAGTTCGACTAGTATTCTGGCGGACACCGGGGAGCTGTTTTTT
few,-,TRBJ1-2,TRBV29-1,CSVGGQGYGYTF,TGCAGCGTTGGGGGCCAGGGCTATGGCTACACCTTC
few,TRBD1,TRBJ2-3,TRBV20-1,CSAYRTGNTDTQYF,TGCAGTGCTTATAGGACAGGGAATACAGATACGCAGTATTTT
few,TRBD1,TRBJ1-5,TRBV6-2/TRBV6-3,CASSYGPLTGGNQPQHF,TGTGCCAGCAGTTACGGTCCCCTCACAGGGGGCAATCAGCCCCAGCATTTT
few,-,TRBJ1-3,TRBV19,CASRVGDDSGNTIYF,TGTGCCAGTAGAGTCGGGGACGACTCTGGAAACACCATATATTTT
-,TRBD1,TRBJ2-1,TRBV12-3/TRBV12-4,CASSYQGASEQFF,TGTGCCAGCAGCTATCAGGGGGCTTCTGAGCAGTTCTTC
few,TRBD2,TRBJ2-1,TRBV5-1,CASSPPGLAVNEQFF,TGCGCCAGCAGCCCACCGGGACTAGCTGTCAATGAGCAGTTCTTC
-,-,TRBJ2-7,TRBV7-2,CASSLGGSSARYEQYF,TGTGCCAGCAGCTTAGGGGGGTCTAGCGCACGTTACGAGCAGTACTTC
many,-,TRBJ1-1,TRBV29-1,CSVSGGGAGEAFF,TGCAGCGTCTCAGGCGGGGGGGCCGGTGAAGCTTTCTTT
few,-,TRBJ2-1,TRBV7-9,CASSSGGGKFF,TGTGCCAGCAGCTCCGGTGGGGGAAAATTCTTC
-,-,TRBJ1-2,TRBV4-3,CASSQEAIGYGYTF,TGCGCCAGCAGCCAAGAGGCAATTGGCTATGGCTACACCTTC
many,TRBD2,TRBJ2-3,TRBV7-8,CASSLPSGSTDTQYF,TGTGCCAGCAGCTTACCTAGCGGGAGCACAGATACGCAGTATTTT
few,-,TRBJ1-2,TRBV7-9,CASSPDTLGYGYTF,TGTGCCAGCAGCCCCGACACTCTCGGCTATGGCTACACCTTC
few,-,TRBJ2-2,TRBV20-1,CSARPTSHLSTGELFF,TGCAGTGCTAGACCTACTTCCCACCTCTCCACCGGGGAGCTGTTTTTT
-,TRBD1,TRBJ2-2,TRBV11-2,CASSLYGTGLKLGNTGELFF,TGTGCCAGCAGCTTATATGGGACAGGCCTTAAACTCGGAAACACCGGGGAGCTGTTTTTT
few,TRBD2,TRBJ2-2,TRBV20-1,CSALRAGRAHGELFF,TGCAGTGCCCTGAGGGCGGGGAGGGCCCACGGGGAGCTGTTTTTT
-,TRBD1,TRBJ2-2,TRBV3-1,CASSQADRASGELFF,TGTGCCAGCAGCCAAGCGGACAGGGCGTCCGGGGAGCTGTTTTTT
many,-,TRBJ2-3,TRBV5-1,CASSLSTNTQYF,TGCGCCAGCAGCCTAAGCACGAATACGCAGTATTTT
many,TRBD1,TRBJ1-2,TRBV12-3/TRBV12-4,CASSLGTGVRYGYTF,TGTGCCAGCAGTCTCGGGACAGGGGTTCGATATGGCTACACCTTC
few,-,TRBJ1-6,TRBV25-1,CASSDRYNSPLHF,TGTGCCAGCAGTGACCGTTATAATTCACCCCTCCACTTT
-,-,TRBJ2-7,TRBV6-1,CASVAERSLYEQYF,TGTGCCAGTGTAGCGGAGAGGAGTCTCTACGAGCAGTACTTC
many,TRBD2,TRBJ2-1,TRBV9,CASNALGRLDNEQFF,TGTGCCAGCAACGCCCTCGGGAGGTTGGACAATGAGCAGTTCTTC
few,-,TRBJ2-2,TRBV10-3,CAISDQHGGELFF,TGTGCCATCAGTGACCAACACGGCGGGGAGCTGTTTTTT
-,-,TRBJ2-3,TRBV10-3,CAISARLTDTQYF,TGTGCCATCAGTGCCCGCCTCACAGATACGCAGTATTTT
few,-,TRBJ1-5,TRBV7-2,CASSTRIMDNYQPQHF,TGTGCCAGCAGCACGCGAATTATGGACAATTATCAGCCCCAGCATTTT
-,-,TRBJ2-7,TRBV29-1,CSVAAGFHEQYF,TGCAGCGTTGCCGCGGGGTTCCACGAGCAGTACTTC
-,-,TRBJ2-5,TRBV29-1,CSVAPSMGETQYF,TGCAGCGTCGCACCTTCCATGGGGGAGACCCAGTACTTC
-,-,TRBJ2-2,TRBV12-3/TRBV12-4,CASTGASRTGELFF,TGTGCCAGCACTGGGGCTAGCCGAACCGGGGAGCTGTTTTTT
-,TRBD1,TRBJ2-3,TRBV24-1,CATSDLIGTGGVDTQYF,TGTGCCACCAGTGATTTGATCGGGACAGGGGGCGTGGATACGCAGTATTTT
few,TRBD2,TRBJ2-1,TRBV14,CASSTDSGLATYNEQFF,TGTGCCAGCAGCACCGATTCGGGACTAGCGACCTACAATGAGCAGTTCTTC
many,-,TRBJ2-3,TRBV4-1,CASSHTFPKQKGSDTQYF,TGCGCCAGCAGCCACACCTTTCCCAAGCAGAAGGGTTCAGATACGCAGTATTTT
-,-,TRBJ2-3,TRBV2,CASSEWRGRTDTQYF,TGTGCCAGCAGTGAGTGGCGGGGGCGTACAGATACGCAGTATTTT
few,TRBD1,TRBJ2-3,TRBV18,CASSPPGQSLYTQYF,TGTGCCAGCTCTCCACCGGGACAGAGTCTCTATACGCAGTATTTT
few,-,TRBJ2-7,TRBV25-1,CASSQTGLLSYEQYF,TGTGCCAGCAGTCAAACGGGACTCCTCTCCTACGAGCAGTACTTC
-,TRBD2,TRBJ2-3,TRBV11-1,CASSLLGGSDENKIEDTQYF,TGTGCCAGCAGCTTATTGGGCGGGAGCGATGAGAACAAGATAGAAGATACGCAGTATTTT
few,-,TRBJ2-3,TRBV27,CASTWAHTQYF,TGTGCCAGCACATGGGCCCATACGCAGTATTTT
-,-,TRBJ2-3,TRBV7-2,CASKGGGLADTQYF,TGTGCCAGCAAGGGGGGCGGCTTGGCAGATACGCAGTATTTT
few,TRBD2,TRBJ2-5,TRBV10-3,CAISESGTSGETQYF,TGTGCCATCAGTGAGTCTGGGACTAGCGGGGAGACCCAGTACTTC
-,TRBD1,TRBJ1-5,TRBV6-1,CATKAPGTDSNQPQHF,TGTGCCACCAAAGCCCCCGGGACAGATAGCAATCAGCCCCAGCATTTT
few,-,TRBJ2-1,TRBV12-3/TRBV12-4,CASSGEDRPSSYNEQFF,TGTGCCAGCAGTGGCGAAGACCGACCGAGCTCCTACAATGAGCAGTTCTTC
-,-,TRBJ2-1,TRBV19,CASSSHGGQNEQFF,TGTGCCAGTAGTTCCCACGGGGGGCAGAATGAGCAGTTCTTC
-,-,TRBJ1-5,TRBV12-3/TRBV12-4,CASSLTPGSNQPQHF,TGTGCCAGCAGTTTAACGCCAGGTAGCAATCAGCCCCAGCATTTT
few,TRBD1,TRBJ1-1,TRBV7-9,CAGSRDRGVTEAFF,TGTGCCGGGTCCCGTGACAGGGGGGTCACTGAAGCTTTCTTT
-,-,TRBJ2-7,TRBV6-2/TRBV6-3,CASSDPGAGTYEQYF,TGTGCCAGCAGTGACCCCGGGGCCGGAACCTACGAGCAGTACTTC
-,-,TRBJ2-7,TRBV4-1,CASSQGFVVNSGEQYF,TGCGCCAGCAGCCAAGGGTTTGTGGTCAATAGTGGCGAGCAGTACTTC
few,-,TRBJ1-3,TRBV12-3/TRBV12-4,CASRSRAITNLGNTIYF,TGTGCCAGCAGAAGCCGGGCCATTACGAACCTCGGAAACACCATATATTTT
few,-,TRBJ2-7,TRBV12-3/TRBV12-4,CASNFQRPNPYEQYF,TGTGCCAGCAATTTTCAGCGCCCAAACCCCTACGAGCAGTACTTC
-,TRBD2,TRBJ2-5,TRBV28,CASSSGRGFQETQYF,TGTGCCAGCAGTTCGGGGAGGGGTTTCCAAGAGACCCAGTACTTC
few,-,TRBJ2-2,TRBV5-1,CASSLIVTPGTGELFF,TGCGCCAGCAGCTTAATTGTAACGCCCGGGACCGGGGAGCTGTTTTTT
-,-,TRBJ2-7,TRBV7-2,CASSSGLTGEQYF,TGTGCCAGCAGCTCGGGACTCACCGGCGAGCAGTACTTC
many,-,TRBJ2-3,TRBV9,CASSASWGLRGTDTQYF,TGTGCCAGCAGCGCCAGCTGGGGACTCCGCGGTACAGATACGCAGTATTTT
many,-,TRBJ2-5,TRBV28,CASSLSIGDEYF,TGTGCCAGCAGTTTGAGTATCGGAGATGAGTACTTC
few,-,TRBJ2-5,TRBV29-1,CSVEGQRETQYF,TGCAGCGTTGAGGGCCAGAGGGAGACCCAGTACTTC
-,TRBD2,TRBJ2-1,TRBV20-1,CSATQLAGGDKIYNEQFF,TGCAGTGCCACGCAATTAGCGGGAGGAGATAAAATATACAATGAGCAGTTCTTC